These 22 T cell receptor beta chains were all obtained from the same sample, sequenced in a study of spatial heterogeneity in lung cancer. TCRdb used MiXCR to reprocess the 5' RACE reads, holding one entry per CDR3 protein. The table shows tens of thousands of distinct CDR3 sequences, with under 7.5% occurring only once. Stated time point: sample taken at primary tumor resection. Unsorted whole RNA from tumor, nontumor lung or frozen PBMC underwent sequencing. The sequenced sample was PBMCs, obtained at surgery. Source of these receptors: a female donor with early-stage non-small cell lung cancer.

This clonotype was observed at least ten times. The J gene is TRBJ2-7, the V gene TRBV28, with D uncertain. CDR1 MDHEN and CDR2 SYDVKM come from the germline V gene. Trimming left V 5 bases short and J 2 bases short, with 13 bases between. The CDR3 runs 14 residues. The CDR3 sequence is CASSVLGMTYEQYF. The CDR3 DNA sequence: TGTGCCAGCAGTGTGTTGGGCATGACCTACGAGCAGTACTTC.

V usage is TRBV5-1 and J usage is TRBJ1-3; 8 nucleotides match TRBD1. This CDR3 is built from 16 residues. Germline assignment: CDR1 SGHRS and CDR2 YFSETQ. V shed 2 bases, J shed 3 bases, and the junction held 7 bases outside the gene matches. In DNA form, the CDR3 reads TGCGCCAGCAGCTTTAACCCCGGACAGGGTGGAAACACCATATATTTT. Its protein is CASSFNPGQGGNTIYF.

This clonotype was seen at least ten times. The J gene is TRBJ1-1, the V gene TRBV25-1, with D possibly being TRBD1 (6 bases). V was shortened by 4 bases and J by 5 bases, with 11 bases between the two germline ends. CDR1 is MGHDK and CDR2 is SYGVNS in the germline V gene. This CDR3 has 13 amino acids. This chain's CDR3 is CASSVGGPTEAFF. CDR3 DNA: TGTGCCAGCAGTGTGGGGGGCCCAACTGAAGCTTTCTTT.

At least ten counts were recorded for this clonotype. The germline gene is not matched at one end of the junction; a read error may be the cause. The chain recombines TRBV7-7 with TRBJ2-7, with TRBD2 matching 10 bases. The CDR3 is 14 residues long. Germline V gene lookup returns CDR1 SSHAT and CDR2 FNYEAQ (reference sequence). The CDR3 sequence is CASSEGLASYEQYF. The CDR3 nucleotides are TGTGCTAGCAGCGAGGGACTAGCGAGCTACGAGCAGTACTTC.

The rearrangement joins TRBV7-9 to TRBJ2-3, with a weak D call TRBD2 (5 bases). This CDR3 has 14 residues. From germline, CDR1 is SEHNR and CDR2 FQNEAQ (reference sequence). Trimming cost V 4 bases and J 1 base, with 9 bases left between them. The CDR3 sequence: CASSSLGGTDTQYF. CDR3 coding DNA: TGTGCCAGCAGCTCCCTCGGGGGCACAGATACGCAGTATTTT.

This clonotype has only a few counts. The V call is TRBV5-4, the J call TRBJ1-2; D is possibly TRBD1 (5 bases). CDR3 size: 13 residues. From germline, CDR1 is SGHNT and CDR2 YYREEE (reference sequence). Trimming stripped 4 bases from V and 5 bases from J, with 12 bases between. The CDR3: CASSEGTAYGYTF. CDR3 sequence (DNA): TGTGCCAGCAGCGAAGGGACGGCTTATGGCTACACCTTC.

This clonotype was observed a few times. DNA for the CDR3: TGCGCCAGCAGCCACCTGATTACGGGTGAGCAGTTCTTC. It encodes CASSHLITGEQFF. The chain carries TRBV4-1 and TRBJ2-1; D is undetermined. This CDR3 region has 13 residues. Trimming stripped 3 bases from V and 9 bases from J, with 12 bases between. Germline V lookup: CDR1 MGHRA, CDR2 YSYEKL.

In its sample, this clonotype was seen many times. CDR3 residues: CASSPREAGTEAFF. CDR3 nucleotide sequence: TGTGCCAGCTCACCAAGGGAGGCTGGCACTGAAGCTTTCTTT. V gene TRBV18 combines with J gene TRBJ1-1; D is unresolved. Trimming took off 2 bases at V and 4 bases at J, with 11 bases between the two ends. This CDR3 is built from 14 residues. CDR1 is KGHSH, CDR2 LQKENI, per germline. Drawing the rest from reference TRBV18 and TRBJ1-1, the complete variable domain is NAGVMQNPRHLVRRRGQEARLRCSPMKGHSHVYWYRQLPEEGLKFMVYLQKENIIDESGMPKERFSAEFPKEGPSILRIQQVVRGDSAAYFCASSPREAGTEAFFGQGTRLTVV.

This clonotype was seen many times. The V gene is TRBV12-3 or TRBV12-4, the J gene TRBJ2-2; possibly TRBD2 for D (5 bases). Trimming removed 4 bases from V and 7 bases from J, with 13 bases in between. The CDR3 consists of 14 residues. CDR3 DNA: TGTGCCAGCAGTTCTGGGCCGGGGATCGGGGAGCTGTTTTTT. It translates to CASSSGPGIGELFF.

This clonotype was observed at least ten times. The CDR3, as DNA: TGTGCCAGCAGCCACGTGGGGCGGGCGTACTTC. It yields the protein CASSHVGRAYF. The genes are TRBV6-5 and TRBJ2-7; the D call may be TRBD1 or TRBD2 (5 bases each). The CDR3 sequence is 11 residues long. V dropped 6 bases and J dropped 12 bases, with 15 bases sitting between them. Germline CDR1 reads MNHEY; CDR2 reads SVGAGI.

CDR3 region: CASSLVPAGDLTDTQYF. Here the CDR3 DNA reads TGCGCCAGCAGCTTGGTTCCAGCGGGGGACCTCACAGATACGCAGTATTTT. J is TRBJ2-3 and V is TRBV5-1, with 8 bases aligning to TRBD2. The CDR3 contains 17 residues. Trimming took 0 bases from V and 2 from J; bases not matched to a gene: 8. Germline CDR1 reads SGHRS; CDR2 reads YFSETQ.

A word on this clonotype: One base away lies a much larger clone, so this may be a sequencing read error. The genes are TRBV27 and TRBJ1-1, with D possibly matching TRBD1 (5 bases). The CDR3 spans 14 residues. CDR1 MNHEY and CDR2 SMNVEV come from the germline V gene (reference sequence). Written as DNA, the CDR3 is TGTGCCAGAAGTTTATATGGGGGTAGCACTGAAGCTTTCTTT. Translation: CARSLYGGSTEAFF.

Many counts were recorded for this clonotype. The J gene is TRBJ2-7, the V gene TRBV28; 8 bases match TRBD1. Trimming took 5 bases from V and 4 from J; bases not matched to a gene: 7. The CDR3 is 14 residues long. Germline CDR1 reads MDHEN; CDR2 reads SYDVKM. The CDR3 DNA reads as TGTGCCAGCAGTCCAAGGACAGGGCTATACGAGCAGTACTTC. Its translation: CASSPRTGLYEQYF.

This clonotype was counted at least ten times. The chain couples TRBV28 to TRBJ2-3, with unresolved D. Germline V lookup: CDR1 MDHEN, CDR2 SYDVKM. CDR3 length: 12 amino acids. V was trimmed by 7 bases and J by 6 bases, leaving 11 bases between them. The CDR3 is CASTSDRDTQYF. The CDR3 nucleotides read TGTGCCAGCACCTCGGATCGGGATACGCAGTATTTT.

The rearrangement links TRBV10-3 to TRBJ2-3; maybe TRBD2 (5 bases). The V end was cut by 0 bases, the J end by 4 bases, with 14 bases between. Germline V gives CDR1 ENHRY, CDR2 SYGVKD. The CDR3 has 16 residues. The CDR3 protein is CAISESAPSGADTQYF. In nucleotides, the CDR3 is TGTGCCATCAGTGAGTCAGCCCCCTCCGGGGCAGATACGCAGTATTTT.

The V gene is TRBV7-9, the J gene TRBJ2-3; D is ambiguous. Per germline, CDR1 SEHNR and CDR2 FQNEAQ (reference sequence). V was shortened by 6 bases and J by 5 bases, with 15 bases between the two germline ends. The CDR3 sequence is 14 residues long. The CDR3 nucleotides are TGTGCCAGCAGTCAGTTTCTCGGCGGAGATACGCAGTATTTT. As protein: CASSQFLGGDTQYF. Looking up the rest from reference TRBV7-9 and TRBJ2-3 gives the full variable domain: DTGVSQNPRHKITKRGQNVTFRCDPISEHNRLYWYRQTLGQGPEFLTYFQNEAQLEKSRLLSDRFSAERPKGSFSTLEIQRTEQGDSAMYLCASSQFLGGDTQYFGPGTRLTVL.

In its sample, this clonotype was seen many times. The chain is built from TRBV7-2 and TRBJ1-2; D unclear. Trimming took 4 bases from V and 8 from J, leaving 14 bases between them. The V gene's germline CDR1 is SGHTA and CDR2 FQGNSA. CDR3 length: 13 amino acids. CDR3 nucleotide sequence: TGTGCCAGCAGCTCAGTCTTCTCAGAGGGCTACACCTTC. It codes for CASSSVFSEGYTF.

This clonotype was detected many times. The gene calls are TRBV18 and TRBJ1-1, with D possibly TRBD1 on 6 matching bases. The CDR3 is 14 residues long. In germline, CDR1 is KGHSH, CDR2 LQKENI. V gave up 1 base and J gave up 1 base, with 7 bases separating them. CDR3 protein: CASSPQQGNTEAFF. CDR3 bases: TGTGCCAGCTCACCACAACAGGGGAACACTGAAGCTTTCTTT.

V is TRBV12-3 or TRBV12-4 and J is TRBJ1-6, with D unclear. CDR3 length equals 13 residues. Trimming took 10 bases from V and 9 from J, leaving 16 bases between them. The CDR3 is CATALTASSPLHF. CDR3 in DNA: TGTGCCACCGCTTTAACCGCGAGTTCACCCCTCCACTTT.

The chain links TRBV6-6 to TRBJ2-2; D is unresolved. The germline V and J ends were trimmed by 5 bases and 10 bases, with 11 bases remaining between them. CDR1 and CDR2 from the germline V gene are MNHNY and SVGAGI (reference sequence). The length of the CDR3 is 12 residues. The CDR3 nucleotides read TGTGCCAGCAGTCGCATTAATGAGGAGCTGTTTTTT. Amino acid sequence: CASSRINEELFF.

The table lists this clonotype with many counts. As DNA, the CDR3 is TGTGCCAGCAGCTACTCCCCCCAGGGGACCCAGTACTTC. Encoded protein: CASSYSPQGTQYF. The chain recombines TRBV7-3 with TRBJ2-5, with D possibly matching TRBD1 (5 bases). The germline V gene has CDR1 SGHTA and CDR2 FQGTGA. V dropped 4 bases and J dropped 7 bases, with 13 bases sitting between them. The CDR3 runs to 13 residues. Based on the CDR3 plus reference TRBV7-3 and TRBJ2-5, the full variable domain is GAGVSQTPSNKVTEKGKYVELRCDPISGHTALYWYRQSLGQGPEFLIYFQGTGAADDSGLPNDRFFAVRPEGSVSTLKIQRTERGDSAVYLCASSYSPQGTQYFGPGTRLLVL.

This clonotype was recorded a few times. The CDR3 sequence: CSARVGARQPQHF. The CDR3 bases are TGCAGTGCTAGAGTAGGGGCGAGGCAGCCCCAGCATTTT. The rearrangement joins TRBV20-1 to TRBJ1-5; D perhaps matches TRBD1 (5 bases). V lost 1 base to trimming and J lost 7 bases, with 11 bases between them. The germline gives CDR1 DFQATT, CDR2 SNEGSKA (reference sequence). This CDR3 has 13 amino acids.